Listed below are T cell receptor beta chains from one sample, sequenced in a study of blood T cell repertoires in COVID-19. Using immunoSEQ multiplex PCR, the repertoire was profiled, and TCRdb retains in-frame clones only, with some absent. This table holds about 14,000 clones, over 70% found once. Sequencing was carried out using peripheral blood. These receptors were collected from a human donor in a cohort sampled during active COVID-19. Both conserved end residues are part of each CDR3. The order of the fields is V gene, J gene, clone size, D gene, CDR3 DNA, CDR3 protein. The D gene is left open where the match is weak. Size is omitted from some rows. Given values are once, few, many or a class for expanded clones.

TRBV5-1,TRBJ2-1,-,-,TGCGCCAGCAGCCCGGACAGCCTGTCCTACAATGAGCAGTTCTTC,CASSPDSLSYNEQFF
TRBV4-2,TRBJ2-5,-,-,TGTGCCAGCAGCCCGCCCGGGCAAGAGACCCAGTACTTC,CASSPPGQETQYF
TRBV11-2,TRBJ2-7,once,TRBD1,TGTGCCAGCAGCTTTCACAGGGGGTCAGGCGAGCAGTACTTC,CASSFHRGSGEQYF
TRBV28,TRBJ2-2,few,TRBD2,TGTGCCAGCAGTTTGGCGGGACTAGCGGGGTCACCACCCCCCGGGGAGCTGTTTTTT,CASSLAGLAGSPPPGELFF
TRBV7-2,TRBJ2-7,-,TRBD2,TGTGCCAGCAGCCCGGGACTAGCGGGAGTCTACGAGCAGTACTTC,CASSPGLAGVYEQYF
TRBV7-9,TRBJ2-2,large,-,TGTGCCAGCAGGGACGGACAGTCCTCCGGGGAGCTGTTTTTT,CASRDGQSSGELFF
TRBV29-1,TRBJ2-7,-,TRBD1,TGCAGCGTTGAAAAGGGCACAGGGGCCGTCGAGCAGTACTTC,CSVEKGTGAVEQYF
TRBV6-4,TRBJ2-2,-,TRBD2,TGTGCCAGCAGTGACTCGTTAGCGGGAGAGAACACCGGGGAGCTGTTTTTT,CASSDSLAGENTGELFF
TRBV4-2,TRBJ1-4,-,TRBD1,TGTGCCAGCAGCCAAGTAGGGGCCGGCAGGGGGGACGAAAAACTGTTTTTT,CASSQVGAGRGDEKLFF
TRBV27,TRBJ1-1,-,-,TGTGCCAGCAGTGACGGGGGGAACACTGAAGCTTTCTTT,CASSDGGNTEAFF
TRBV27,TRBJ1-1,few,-,TGTGCCAGCAGCCCCAGCGGGTTTGCTGAAGCTTTCTTT,CASSPSGFAEAFF
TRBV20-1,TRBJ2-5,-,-,TGCAGTGCTAGTGGGGGAGGCCATGAGACCCAGTACTTC,CSASGGGHETQYF
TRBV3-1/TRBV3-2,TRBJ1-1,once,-,TGTGCCAGCAGCCCATTCCGGGACTTGAACACTGAAGCTTTCTTT,CASSPFRDLNTEAFF
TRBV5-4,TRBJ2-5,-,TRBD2,TGTGCCAGCAGCTTGGCGGGAGGGGTCGAGACCCAGTACTTC,CASSLAGGVETQYF
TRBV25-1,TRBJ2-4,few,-,TGTGCCAGCAGTGAATCTCTCATTCAGTACTTC,CASSESLIQYF
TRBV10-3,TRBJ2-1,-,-,TGTGCCATCAGTGCCCAGGGGAATAACAATGAGCAGTTCTTC,CAISAQGNNNEQFF
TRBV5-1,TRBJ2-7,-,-,TGCGCCAGCAGTGGAGGGGCCGAGCAGTACTTC,CASSGGAEQYF
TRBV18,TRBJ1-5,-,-,TGTGCCAGCTCACCGACACGCAATCAGCCCCAGCATTTT,CASSPTRNQPQHF
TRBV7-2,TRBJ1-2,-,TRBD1,TGTGCCAGCAGCTCTAGGACAGGAGCTAACTATGGCTACACCTTC,CASSSRTGANYGYTF
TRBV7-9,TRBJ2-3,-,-,TGTGCCAGCATCAGACAGCATAGCACAGATACGCAGTATTTT,CASIRQHSTDTQYF
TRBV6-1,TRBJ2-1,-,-,TGTGCCAGCAGTGGGACTAAGGGGGAGGGCAACAATGAGCAGTTCTTC,CASSGTKGEGNNEQFF
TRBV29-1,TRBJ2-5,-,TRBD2,TGCAGCGTTGAACCGGGACTAGCAGAACAAGAGACCCAGTACTTC,CSVEPGLAEQETQYF
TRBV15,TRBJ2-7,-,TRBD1,TGTGCCACCAGCCCATGGGACAGCTACGAGCAGTACTTC,CATSPWDSYEQYF
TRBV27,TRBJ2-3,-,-,TGTGCCAGCAGTTCGAAACTGAAAGATACGCAGTATTTT,CASSSKLKDTQYF
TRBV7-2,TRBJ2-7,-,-,TGTGCCAGCAGCCCCTTCCCTCTAGAGGCGGTCGAGCAGTACTTC,CASSPFPLEAVEQYF
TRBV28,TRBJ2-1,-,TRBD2,TGTGCCAGCCGACTAGCGGTTCTCGGGGGTAGTGAGCAGTTCTTC,CASRLAVLGGSEQFF
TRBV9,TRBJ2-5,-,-,TGTGCCAGCAGCGTAGCCCCGACTAGTCAAGAGACCCAGTACTTC,CASSVAPTSQETQYF
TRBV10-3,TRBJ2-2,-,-,TGTGCCATCAGTGAGTCTCGGCAGGGCTCCACCGGGGAGCTGTTTTTT,CAISESRQGSTGELFF
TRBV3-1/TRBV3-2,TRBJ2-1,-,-,TGTGCCAGCAGCCGAGGGACATACAATGAGCAGTTCTTC,CASSRGTYNEQFF
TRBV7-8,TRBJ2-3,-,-,TGTGCCAGCCTAAGAGGTTCGCCGGGGGGCGGCACAGATACGCAGTATTTT,CASLRGSPGGGTDTQYF
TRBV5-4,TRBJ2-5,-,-,TGTGCCAGCAAACTAGAAGAGACCCAGTACTTC,CASKLEETQYF
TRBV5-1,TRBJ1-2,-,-,TGCGCCAGCAGCCCGACAGTTAACTATGGCTACACCTTC,CASSPTVNYGYTF
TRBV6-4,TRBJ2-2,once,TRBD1,TGTGCCAGCAGTGCAGGGGGTGGTGACACCGGGGAGCTGTTTTTT,CASSAGGGDTGELFF
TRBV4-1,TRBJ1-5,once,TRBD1,TGCGCCAGCAGCCAAGATGGACAGGGCGGACAGCCCCAGCATTTT,CASSQDGQGGQPQHF
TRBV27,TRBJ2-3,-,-,TGTGCCAGCAGTTTCGGGGATACGCAGTATTTT,CASSFGDTQYF
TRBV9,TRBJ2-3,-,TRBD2,TGTGCCAGCAGCGCCTCAGCGGGAGGAGGGACAGATACGCAGTATTTT,CASSASAGGGTDTQYF
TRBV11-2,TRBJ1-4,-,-,TGTGCCAGCAGCTTAGATCTGGATAGCTTTAATGAAAAACTGTTTTTT,CASSLDLDSFNEKLFF
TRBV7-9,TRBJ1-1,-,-,TGTGCCAGCCCATCCGGGGGAACTGAAGCTTTCTTT,CASPSGGTEAFF
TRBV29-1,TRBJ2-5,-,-,TGCAGCGTCGGAGGAGGAGGAGAGACCCAGTACTTC,CSVGGGGETQYF
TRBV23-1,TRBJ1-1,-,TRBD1,TGCGCGTACCAGCCAGGGGGTGACACTGAAGCTTTCTTT,CAYQPGGDTEAFF
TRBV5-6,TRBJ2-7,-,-,TGTGCCAGCCCAACTTCTAGAGAGCAGTACTTC,CASPTSREQYF
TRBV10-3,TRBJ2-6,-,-,TGTGCCATCCGCCGGGACAACTCTGGGGCCAACGTCCTGACTTTC,CAIRRDNSGANVLTF
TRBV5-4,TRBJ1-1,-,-,TGTGCCAGCAGCGGAGGGACGGAGAACACTGAAGCTTTCTTT,CASSGGTENTEAFF
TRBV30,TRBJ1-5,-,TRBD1,TGTGCCTGGAGTCCAGGGACAGGCAATCAGCCCCAGCATTTT,CAWSPGTGNQPQHF
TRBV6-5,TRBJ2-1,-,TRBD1,TGTGCCAGCACTGGGACAGGGGTACCCAATGAGCAGTTCTTC,CASTGTGVPNEQFF
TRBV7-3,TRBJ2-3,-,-,TGTGCCAGCAGCTTAATCGCCGGGACTTACACAGATACGCAGTATTTT,CASSLIAGTYTDTQYF
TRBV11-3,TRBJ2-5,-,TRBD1,TGTGCCAGCAGCTTAGTGGGGACAGGGTTTGAGACCCAGTACTTC,CASSLVGTGFETQYF
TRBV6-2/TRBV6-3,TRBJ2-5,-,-,TGTGCCAGCAGTTACCCGGAGAAGGAGACCCAGTACTTC,CASSYPEKETQYF
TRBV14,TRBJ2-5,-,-,TGTGCCAGCAGTCAGGGCCGCCAAGAGACCCAGTACTTC,CASSQGRQETQYF
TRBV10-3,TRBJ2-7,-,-,TGTGCCTCAGGGGCACAGGGCTTCTACGAGCAGTACTTC,CASGAQGFYEQYF
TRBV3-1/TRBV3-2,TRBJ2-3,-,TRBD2,TGTGCCAGCAGCCAAGTAACAGCGGGAGCGGATACGCAGTATTTT,CASSQVTAGADTQYF
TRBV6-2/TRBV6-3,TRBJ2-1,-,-,TGTGCCAGCAGTCAGGGGATGGGGGCCTACAATGAGCAGTTCTTC,CASSQGMGAYNEQFF